This T cell receptor (beta chain) was identified during a study of T cells in Graves' hyperthyroidism and ophthalmopathy. CDR3 length: 17 amino acids. Looked up from germline, CDR1 is WNHNN and CDR2 is SYGVQD (reference sequence). The ends were cut back, 2 bases at V and 0 bases at J, with 17 bases in the middle. Researchers amplified the TCR beta CDR3 regions from RNA transcripts. HTBI primers were used for first-round RT-PCR of the TCR CDR3. A single record per CDR3 protein comes from TCRdb applying MiXCR to the multiplex PCR reads. The repertoire holds 560,000 or so distinct CDR3 sequences, 46% seen once, with roughly 8.2% in the top ten. Each patient was aged 18 to 65 and had newly diagnosed hyperthyroidism of under 2 months' duration. Clinical symptoms, serum thyroxine, TRAb, thyroid ultrasound and orbital computed tomography established diagnosis.

The source of this sequence is a young woman with Graves' hyperthyroidism. This chain joins TRBV10-1 and TRBJ2-7; tentatively, D is TRBD1 (6 bases). The sequenced sample was peripheral blood or thyroid tissue (not recorded which). The CDR3 coding sequence is TGCGCCAGCAGTGAGGCGGCCGTACAGGGTACCTCCTACGAGCAGTACTTC. This sequence encodes CASSEAAVQGTSYEQYF.